This T cell receptor (beta chain) was recorded in a study of cytomegalovirus exposure and HLA in healthy donors. About this clone: Its antigen is not known.

Findings and limits, study-wide: Other equally common chains were less clonally expanded than HLA-associated TCR beta chains, a later analysis showed.

Vbeta (60) and Jbeta (13) primers were used in the PCR. Libraries were prepared by immunoSEQ multiplex PCR; TCRdb keeps only in-frame clonotypes and omits some of them. The table shows 150,000 or so clones, with 60% to 80% occurring only once. Trimming took off 6 bases at V and 4 bases at J, with 17 bases between the two ends. Germline loops: CDR1 MNHNS, CDR2 SASEGT. This CDR3 has 15 residues. The chain couples TRBV6-1 to TRBJ2-3; TRBD2 is a possible D gene (6 bases). The receptor's source is a middle-aged man in good health and CMV-seropositive. The sample was PBMCs. CDR3: CASREGNPFSDTQYF. The CDR3 DNA sequence: TGTGCCAGCAGGGAGGGGAACCCCTTCTCAGATACGCAGTATTTT.